The 19 T cell receptor beta chains below come from one sample, sequenced in a study of post-analysis software for immune sequencing data. Study-wide points: When patients were compared with controls, four to six TRBV segments were more frequent, TRBV5-6, TRBV5-1 and TRBV20-1 among them.

Unique molecular identifiers were present in the TCR beta cDNA libraries. TCRdb recomputed calls from the PCR reads with MiXCR, one row per CDR3 protein. The repertoire has around 710,000 distinct CDR3 sequences, approximately 44% of them found once; the top ten carry 4.9%. Their antigens are not known. Sequencing used blood. These receptors came from a girl aged 10 to 17 with multiple sclerosis.

V usage is TRBV10-3 and J usage is TRBJ1-1, with D perhaps TRBD1 (6 bases). Germline V CDR1 and CDR2: ENHRY, SYGVKD. Trimming removed 10 bases from V and 0 bases from J, with 15 bases in between. The CDR3 is 14 residues long. The CDR3 bases are TGTGCCACCCGGGGGGCTGGGGTGAACACTGAAGCTTTCTTT. Translated, it gives CATRGAGVNTEAFF.

The chain carries TRBV29-1 and TRBJ2-7; 11 bases match TRBD1. The germline V gene encodes CDR1 SQVTM and CDR2 ANQGSEA. The CDR3 is 14 amino acids. The V gene end was trimmed by 7 bases and the J gene end by 6 bases; junction bases not matched to a gene: 11. CDR3 region: CSASGGTGGLEQYF. Written as DNA, the CDR3 is TGCAGCGCGTCGGGGGGGACAGGGGGACTCGAGCAGTACTTC.

This clonotype showed up just a few times. The chain is built from TRBV7-8 and TRBJ1-1; 9 nucleotides agree with TRBD1. The germline V gene encodes CDR1 SGHVS and CDR2 FQNEAQ. CDR3 length: 13 residues. The J segment lost 4 bases and the V segment lost 8 bases, leaving 5 bases of the junction unmatched. CDR3 sequence: CASAWDRATEAFF. CDR3 sequence (DNA): TGTGCCAGCGCATGGGACAGGGCCACTGAAGCTTTCTTT.

The chain combines TRBV28 with TRBJ2-4; tentatively, D is TRBD1 (6 bases). The tail of the sequence fits TRBJ2-7 better, so the J call may be wrong. The CDR3 runs 13 residues. Germline V gene data show CDR1 as MDHEN and CDR2 as SYDVKM. The CDR3 DNA reads as TGTGCCAGCAGTTCAGGGGTCGTCCACGAGCAGTACTTC. Its translation is CASSSGVVHEQYF.

This clonotype showed up many times. The genes are TRBV5-1 and TRBJ1-2; D remains unclear. CDR3 size: 12 residues. CDR1 and CDR2 (germline): SGHRS, YFSETQ. Trimming pared 0 bases from V and 3 bases from J, leaving 3 bases between. The CDR3 DNA follows: TGCGCCAGCAGCTTGGATGACTATGGCTACACCTTC. This codes for CASSLDDYGYTF.

The gene calls are TRBV6-1 and TRBJ2-1; 11 bases map to TRBD2. V trimming: 4 bases; J trimming: 8 bases; junction bases outside the gene matches: 4. The CDR3 loop spans 14 amino acids. Germline CDR1 and CDR2: MNHNS and SASEGT. The CDR3 DNA follows: TGTGCCAGCAGTGTAGCGGGAGGGCCTGATGAGCAGTTCTTC. Amino acids: CASSVAGGPDEQFF.

This clonotype was picked up a small number of times. The rearrangement links TRBV2 to TRBJ2-1; D uncertain. This CDR3 has 13 residues. V shed 4 bases and J shed 2 bases, with 6 bases lying between them. Germline V gives CDR1 SNHLY, CDR2 FYNNEI. The CDR3 sequence is CASSGLTYNEQFF. The CDR3 DNA sequence: TGTGCCAGCAGTGGACTGACCTACAATGAGCAGTTCTTC.

This clonotype has just a few counts. The chain has TRBV15 and TRBJ2-4; 9 bases are a match to TRBD1. The DNA end is more similar to TRBJ2-7, so the J call may be wrong. Germline V gene sequence: CDR1 LNHNV, CDR2 YYDKDF (reference sequence). The CDR3 has 16 residues. The CDR3 DNA reads as TGTGCCACCAGTCGAGGAACCGGACAGGGGTACAACGAGCAGTACTTC. Protein sequence: CATSRGTGQGYNEQYF.

The V and J genes are TRBV7-2 and TRBJ2-5; either TRBD1 or TRBD2 may supply D (6 bases each). CDR1 and CDR2 (germline): SGHTA, FQGNSA. Trimming took off 5 bases at V and 3 bases at J, with 19 bases between the two ends. The CDR3 runs to 16 residues. CDR3 nucleotide sequence: TGTGCCAGCAGCCGCTTTTGGGGGGCCGGTAAAGAGACCCAGTACTTC. Amino acid sequence: CASSRFWGAGKETQYF. Looking up the rest from reference TRBV7-2 and TRBJ2-5 gives the full variable domain: GAGVSQSPSNKVTEKGKDVELRCDPISGHTALYWYRQSLGQGLEFLIYFQGNSAPDKSGLPSDRFSAERTGGSVSTLTIQRTQQEDSAVYLCASSRFWGAGKETQYFGPGTRLLVL.

This clonotype has just a few counts. CDR3 in DNA: TGTGCCAGCAGCTGGCTTGAGGGTCCCTACGAGCAGTACTTC. It translates to CASSWLEGPYEQYF. V usage is TRBV7-9 and J usage is TRBJ2-7, with TRBD2 as a possible D gene (5 bases). Germline CDR1 SEHNR, CDR2 FQNEAQ (reference sequence). V dropped 4 bases and J dropped 2 bases, with 12 bases sitting between them. The CDR3 is 14 amino acids.

The J gene is TRBJ2-1, the V gene TRBV7-9, with D perhaps matching TRBD1 or TRBD2 (6 bases each). This CDR3 is built from 14 residues. Germline assignment: CDR1 SEHNR and CDR2 FQNEAQ (reference sequence). V was trimmed by 5 bases and J by 8 bases, leaving 16 bases between them. For the CDR3, the DNA is TGTGCCAGCAGCCCTCCGAACGGGGGCTATGAGCAGTTCTTC. Residues: CASSPPNGGYEQFF.

This clonotype was observed a few times. This chain connects TRBV12-3 or TRBV12-4 to TRBJ2-7; 7 bases are shared with TRBD1. The ends lost 3 bases at V and 5 bases at J; junction bases unmatched: 13. The CDR3 extends over 16 amino acids. The chain's CDR3 is CASSFPLLTGVDEQYF. CDR3 nucleotides: TGTGCCAGCAGTTTCCCCCTACTTACAGGGGTGGACGAGCAGTACTTC.

This clonotype turned up a few times. J is TRBJ2-7 and V is TRBV6-2 or TRBV6-3, with a tentative D call TRBD2 (5 bases). Germline assignment: CDR1 MNHEY and CDR2 SVGEGT. V lost 1 base, J lost 0 bases, and 10 bases lay in between. CDR3 length: 15 amino acids. The CDR3 region has the DNA TGTGCCAGCAGTTACTTCACGGGAAGCTCCTACGAGCAGTACTTC. Protein product: CASSYFTGSSYEQYF.

This clonotype was recorded only once. The J gene is TRBJ2-3, the V gene TRBV28; no definite D call. This CDR3 region has 16 residues. The V gene lost 5 bases and the J gene lost 2 bases, with 17 bases spanning the gap. From germline, CDR1 is MDHEN and CDR2 SYDVKM. DNA of the CDR3: TGTGCCAGCAGTCTCATCGGACGAGCAGTCACAGATACGCAGTATTTT. Its translation: CASSLIGRAVTDTQYF.

The rearrangement links TRBV7-2 to TRBJ1-2; TRBD1 might be the D (5 bases). The CDR3 loop spans 15 amino acids. The V end lost 5 bases, the J end lost 8 bases, and 21 bases lay between the germline ends. CDR1 is SGHTA, CDR2 FQGNSA, per germline. The CDR3 here is CASSTPRGGTGGYTF. For the CDR3, the DNA is TGTGCCAGCAGCACCCCCCGGGGAGGGACCGGCGGCTACACCTTC.

This chain connects TRBV29-1 to TRBJ2-5; TRBD2 aligns across 10 bases. The end of the DNA aligns better with TRBJ2-7, so the J call may be wrong. The CDR3 loop spans 13 amino acids. Germline CDR1 is SQVTM and CDR2 is ANQGSEA. The CDR3: CSVSSGSTHEQYF. Written as DNA, the CDR3 is TGCAGCGTATCTAGCGGGAGCACCCACGAGCAGTACTTC.

V is TRBV6-5 and J is TRBJ1-2; TRBD1 agrees at 10 bases. Germline V lookup: CDR1 MNHEY, CDR2 SVGAGI. V shed 6 bases and J 5 bases; nucleotides not matched to a gene: 9. The CDR3 contains 15 residues. The CDR3, as DNA: TGTGCCAGCAGCAGACAGGGGGCACAGGGGTATGGCTACACCTTC. Amino acids: CASSRQGAQGYGYTF.

In its sample, this clonotype was seen a few times. The genes are TRBV12-3 or TRBV12-4 and TRBJ2-7; 7 bases line up with TRBD1. The J call may be wrong; the DNA end is better matched by TRBJ2-5. The CDR3 spans 15 residues. The CDR3 bases are TGTGCCAGCAGCACCACCCCTTACAGGGGAGAGACCCAGTACTTC. This codes for CASSTTPYRGETQYF.

The chain is built from TRBV7-2 and TRBJ2-2; 12 bases match TRBD2. The junction had 14 bases not matched to a gene; V was cut back by 1 base and J by 8 bases. The V gene's germline CDR1 is SGHTA and CDR2 FQGNSA. The CDR3 covers 19 residues. The CDR3 reads CASSLVPGLAGRKWGELFF. DNA for the CDR3: TGTGCCAGCAGCTTAGTACCGGGACTAGCGGGTCGAAAGTGGGGGGAGCTGTTTTTT.